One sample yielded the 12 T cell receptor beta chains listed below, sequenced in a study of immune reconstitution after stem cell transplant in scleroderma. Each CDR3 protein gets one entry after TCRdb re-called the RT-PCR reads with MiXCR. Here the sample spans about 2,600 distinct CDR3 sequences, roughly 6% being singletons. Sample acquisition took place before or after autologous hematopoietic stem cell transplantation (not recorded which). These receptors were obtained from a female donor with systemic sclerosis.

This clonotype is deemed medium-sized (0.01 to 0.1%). CDR3 sequence: CASSLAATNYGYTF. The CDR3 DNA reads TGCGCCAGCAGCTTGGCGGCCACTAACTATGGCTACACCTTC. V is TRBV5-1 and J is TRBJ1-2; D remains unclear. This CDR3 region has 14 residues. V was pared by 0 bases and J by 0 bases, with 6 bases between. Germline V lookup: CDR1 SGHRS, CDR2 YFSETQ. Full variable domain (outside the CDR3, taken from reference TRBV5-1 and TRBJ1-2): KAGVTQTPRYLIKTRGQQVTLSCSPISGHRSVSWYQQTPGQGLQFLFEYFSETQRNKGNFPGRFSGRQFSNSRSEMNVSTLELGDSALYLCASSLAATNYGYTFGSGTRLTVV.

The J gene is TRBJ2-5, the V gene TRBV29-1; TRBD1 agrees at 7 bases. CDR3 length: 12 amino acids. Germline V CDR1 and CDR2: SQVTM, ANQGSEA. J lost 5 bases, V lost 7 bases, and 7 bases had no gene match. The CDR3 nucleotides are TGCAGCGCAGAACAGGGGTACGAGACCCAGTACTTC. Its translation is CSAEQGYETQYF.

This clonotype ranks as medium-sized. Written as DNA, the CDR3 is TGTGCCAGCAGGGCGGGGGGTACGGTCGGGACCGGGGAGCTGTTTTTT. Translation gives CASRAGGTVGTGELFF. This sequence joins TRBV6-6 and TRBJ2-2, with 8 bases that match TRBD2. CDR1 is MNHNY and CDR2 is SVGAGI in the germline V gene (reference sequence). The CDR3 runs to 16 residues. V lost 6 bases to trimming and J lost 5 bases; unmatched junction nucleotides: 11.

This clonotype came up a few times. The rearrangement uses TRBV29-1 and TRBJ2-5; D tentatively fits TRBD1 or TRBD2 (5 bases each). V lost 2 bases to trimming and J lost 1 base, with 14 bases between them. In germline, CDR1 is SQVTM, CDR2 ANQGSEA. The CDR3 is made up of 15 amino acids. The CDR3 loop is CSVEWETAVQETQYF. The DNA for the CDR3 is TGCAGCGTTGAATGGGAGACAGCCGTCCAAGAGACCCAGTACTTC. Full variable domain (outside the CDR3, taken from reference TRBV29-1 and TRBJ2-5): SAVISQKPSRDICQRGTSLTIQCQVDSQVTMMFWYRQQPGQSLTLIATANQGSEATYESGFVIDKFPISRPNLTFSTLTVSNMSPEDSSIYLCSVEWETAVQETQYFGPGTRLLVL.

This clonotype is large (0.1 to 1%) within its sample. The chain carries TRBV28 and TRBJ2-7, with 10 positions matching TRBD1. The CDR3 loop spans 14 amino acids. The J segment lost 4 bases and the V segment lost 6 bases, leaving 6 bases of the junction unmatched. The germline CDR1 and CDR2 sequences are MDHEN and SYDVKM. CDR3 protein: CASRIGTGAYEQYF. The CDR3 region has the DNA TGTGCCAGCAGAATCGGGACAGGGGCTTACGAGCAGTACTTC.

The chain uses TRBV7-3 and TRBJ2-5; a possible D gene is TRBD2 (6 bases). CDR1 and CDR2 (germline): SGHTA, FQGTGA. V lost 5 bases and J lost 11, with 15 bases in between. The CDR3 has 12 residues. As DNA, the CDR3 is TGTGCCAGCAGCGAGGGCTTGGGGGGACAGTACTTC. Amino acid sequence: CASSEGLGGQYF.

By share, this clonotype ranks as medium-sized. The CDR3 nucleotides are TGTGCCAGCAGCGCTAGCGGGAGCCCCAATGAGCAGTTCTTC. Encoded protein: CASSASGSPNEQFF. The V gene is TRBV11-2, the J gene TRBJ2-1; 10 bases align to TRBD2. CDR3 length: 14 amino acids. V trimming: 5 bases; J trimming: 6 bases; junction bases outside the gene matches: 4. Germline V gene data show CDR1 as SGHAT and CDR2 as FQNNGV.

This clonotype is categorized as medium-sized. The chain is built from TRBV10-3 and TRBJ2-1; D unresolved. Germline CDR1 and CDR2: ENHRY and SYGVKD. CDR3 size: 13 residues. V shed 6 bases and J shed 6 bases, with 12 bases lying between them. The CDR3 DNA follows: TGTGCCATCAGAGGAAATAGGAGCAATGAGCAGTTCTTC. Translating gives CAIRGNRSNEQFF.

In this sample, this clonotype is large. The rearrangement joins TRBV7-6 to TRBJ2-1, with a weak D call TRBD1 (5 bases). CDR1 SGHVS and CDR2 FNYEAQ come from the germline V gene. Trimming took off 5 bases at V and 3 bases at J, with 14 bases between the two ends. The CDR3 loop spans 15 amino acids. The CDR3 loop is CASSQSPRDYNEQFF. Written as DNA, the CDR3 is TGTGCCAGCAGCCAAAGCCCCAGGGACTACAATGAGCAGTTCTTC.

The CDR3 is CASSLVGVIETQYF. As DNA, the CDR3 is TGTGCCAGCAGCTTAGTGGGGGTTATTGAGACCCAGTACTTC. The chain recombines TRBV7-2 with TRBJ2-5; D could derive from TRBD1 or TRBD2 (5 bases each). The CDR3 loop spans 14 amino acids. Trimming shortened V by 1 base and J by 5 bases, and 11 bases separated the two germline ends. CDR1 and CDR2 from the germline V gene are SGHTA and FQGNSA. Looking up the rest from reference TRBV7-2 and TRBJ2-5 gives the full variable domain: GAGVSQSPSNKVTEKGKDVELRCDPISGHTALYWYRQSLGQGLEFLIYFQGNSAPDKSGLPSDRFSAERTGGSVSTLTIQRTQQEDSAVYLCASSLVGVIETQYFGPGTRLLVL.

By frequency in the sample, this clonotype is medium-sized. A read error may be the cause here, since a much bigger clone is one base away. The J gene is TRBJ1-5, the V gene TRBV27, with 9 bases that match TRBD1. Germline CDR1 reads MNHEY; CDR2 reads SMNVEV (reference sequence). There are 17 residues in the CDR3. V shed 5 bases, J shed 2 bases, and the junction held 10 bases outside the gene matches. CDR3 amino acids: CASSPRTGVIGNQPQHF. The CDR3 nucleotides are TGTGCCAGCAGTCCCCGGACAGGGGTTATAGGCAATCAGCCCCAGCATTTT.

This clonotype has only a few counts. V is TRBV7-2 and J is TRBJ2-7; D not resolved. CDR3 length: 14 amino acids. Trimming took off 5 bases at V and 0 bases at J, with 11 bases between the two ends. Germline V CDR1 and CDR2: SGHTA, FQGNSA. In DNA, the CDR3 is TGTGCCAGCAGCCCCGGACGTAACTCCTACGAGCAGTACTTC. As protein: CASSPGRNSYEQYF.